Shown below are 30 T cell receptor beta chains from a single sample sequenced in a study of molecular identifiers for immune sequencing clone quantification (dated 2018 in TCRdb). The library relied on PCR. TCRdb records NextSeq 500 as the sequencer. The public sequencing data were trimmed at Q25 with fastp and processed into clonotypes with MiXCR by TCRdb, which kept only in-frame beta chains. Records with the same CDR3 protein are collapsed into one entry carrying the most frequent genes and DNA. The sample includes more than 450,000 distinct CDR3 sequences, with about a quarter observed a single time. The ten largest clones add up to 0.7% to 0.9% of the sample. Sequences were obtained from naive CD8+ T cells from blood, with Jurkat cell RNA spiked in. The cell subset or site label, read with the paper, signifies: FACS-sorted CD8+CD4-CCR7+CD45RA+ naive T cells. The receptors here all came from a human donor in good health. Some libraries in this study had Jurkat cell RNA spiked in.

This clonotype was recorded many times. The V call is TRBV4-1, the J call TRBJ1-2; tentative D call: TRBD1 (5 bases). The CDR3 covers 16 residues. The germline V gene has CDR1 MGHRA and CDR2 YSYEKL. V was clipped by 0 bases and J by 5 bases, with 16 bases between them. In DNA form, the CDR3 reads TGCGCCAGCAGCCAAGATGTAGGGGCAGGAACTTATGGCTACACCTTC. Its protein is CASSQDVGAGTYGYTF.

This clonotype occurred a few times. J is TRBJ1-1 and V is TRBV19; D remains ambiguous. There are 10 residues in the CDR3. Trimming stripped 6 bases from V and 6 bases from J, with 5 bases between. The germline V gene has CDR1 LNHDA and CDR2 SQIVND (reference sequence). The CDR3 bases are TGTGCCAGTAGGGCAGCTGAAGCTTTCTTT. Translated: CASRAAEAFF.

Regarding this clonotype: Germline and junction disagree at one end, which may indicate a read error. This rearrangement joins TRBV4-2 to TRBJ2-2; a weak D match, TRBD1 (7 bases). The CDR3 spans 16 residues. Germline CDR1 LGHNA, CDR2 YNFKEQ. CDR3: CASSPKPGQNTGGLFF. The DNA of the CDR3 is TGTGCCAGCAGCCCCAAACCGGGACAGAACACCGGGGGGCTGTTTTTT.

With respect to this clonotype: It may be a read error: a sequence one base away is much more abundant. The chain couples TRBV29-1 to TRBJ1-2; D unresolved. Between the trimmed V and J ends, which lost 6 bases and 5 bases, there was a span of 19 bases. The V gene's germline CDR1 is SQVTM and CDR2 ANQGSEA. The CDR3 has 14 amino acids. The CDR3 nucleotides read TGCAGCGTCGAGGACGAGGGCGCGAGTTATGGCTACACCTTC. This gives the protein CSVEDEGASYGYTF.

This clonotype has ten or more counts. The chain employs TRBV13 and TRBJ2-3, with 9 bases lining up with TRBD1. Losses at the gene ends were 4 bases for V and 3 bases for J; bases not matched to a gene: 14. The germline CDR1 and CDR2 sequences are PRHDT and FYEKMQ (reference sequence). The CDR3 runs 18 residues. The CDR3 region is CASSSKGQGGFRTDTQYF. In nucleotides, the CDR3 is TGTGCCAGCAGCTCCAAGGGACAGGGAGGATTTCGGACAGATACGCAGTATTTT.

This chain connects TRBV28 to TRBJ2-7, with a weak D call TRBD2 (6 bases). With 3 bases removed from V and 1 base from J, the gap between germline ends came to 10 bases. The CDR3 runs 14 residues. Germline V gene sequence: CDR1 MDHEN, CDR2 SYDVKM. The DNA of the CDR3 is TGTGCCAGCAGTTTCCGGGAGCGTTCCTACGAGCAGTACTTC. It codes for CASSFRERSYEQYF.

The chain is built from TRBV7-2 and TRBJ2-7; TRBD1 or TRBD2 may be the D gene (5 bases each). Trimming shortened V by 1 base and J by 0 bases, and 22 bases separated the two germline ends. CDR3 size: 19 residues. In germline, CDR1 is SGHTA, CDR2 FQGNSA. CDR3 protein: CASSLGEKAGTGLSYEQYF. In DNA form, the CDR3 reads TGTGCCAGCAGCTTAGGGGAGAAAGCCGGGACCGGCCTCTCCTACGAGCAGTACTTC. Full variable domain (missing parts from reference TRBV7-2 and TRBJ2-7): GAGVSQSPSNKVTEKGKDVELRCDPISGHTALYWYRQSLGQGLEFLIYFQGNSAPDKSGLPSDRFSAERTGGSVSTLTIQRTQQEDSAVYLCASSLGEKAGTGLSYEQYFGPGTRLTVT.

This clonotype was seen at least ten times. The gene calls are TRBV27 and TRBJ2-3; the match to TRBD1 covers 7 bases. The CDR3 runs 14 residues. Per the germline V gene, CDR1 is MNHEY and CDR2 is SMNVEV (reference sequence). Trimming at V came to 5 bases and at J to 2 bases, leaving 4 bases not matched to a gene. The CDR3 DNA follows: TGTGCCAGCAGTCGGGACAGCACCACAGATACGCAGTATTTT. It encodes CASSRDSTTDTQYF.

Worth noting for this clonotype: Since a much larger clone is just one base distant, this may be a read error. The V and J genes are TRBV4-3 and TRBJ2-1; 7 nucleotides align to TRBD1. Germline loops: CDR1 LGHNA, CDR2 YSLEER. This CDR3 is built from 13 residues. CDR3 sequence: CASSPWTGYYLSF. CDR3 coding DNA: TGCGCCAGCAGCCCCTGGACAGGCTATTATCTGTCCTTC.

This clonotype has ten or more counts. The V call is TRBV5-1, the J call TRBJ1-3; D possibly corresponds to TRBD1 (6 bases). This CDR3 contains 14 residues. Germline CDR1 reads SGHRS; CDR2 reads YFSETQ. V lost 4 bases, J lost 0 bases, and 8 bases lay in between. CDR3 nucleotides: TGCGCCAGCAGCGAAGGGGGCTCTGGAAACACCATATATTTT. It is translated as CASSEGGSGNTIYF.

This clonotype came up a few times. The chain employs TRBV15 and TRBJ1-5; 8 nucleotides line up with TRBD1. Germline CDR1 reads LNHNV; CDR2 reads YYDKDF (reference sequence). The CDR3 has 19 amino acids. The J segment lost 3 bases and the V segment lost 1 base, leaving 14 bases of the junction unmatched. The CDR3 region has the DNA TGTGCCACCAGCAGAGCTCAGAGACTCGACAGGGGTCTCAATCAGCCCCAGCATTTT. Translated: CATSRAQRLDRGLNQPQHF.

To note about this clonotype: A much larger clone is a single base away; this may be a read error. The chain combines TRBV5-8 with TRBJ2-1, with 9 positions matching TRBD2. This CDR3 has 17 amino acids. CDR1 is SGHTS, CDR2 YDEGEE, per germline. Here the CDR3 DNA reads TGTGCCAGCAGTCCTCGTTTAGCGGGAGCTTCCCCCGCTGAGCAGTTGTTC. Translation gives CASSPRLAGASPAEQLF.

In this sample, this clonotype turned up many times. The chain recombines TRBV13 with TRBJ1-1; 11 bases are shared with TRBD1. The J segment lost 4 bases and the V segment lost 8 bases, leaving 15 bases of the junction unmatched. Per the germline V gene, CDR1 is PRHDT and CDR2 is FYEKMQ (reference sequence). The length of the CDR3 is 17 residues. The CDR3 loop is CASDLRMGQGVTTEAFF. The CDR3 DNA sequence: TGTGCCAGCGATTTGAGAATGGGACAGGGGGTGACCACTGAAGCTTTCTTT.

This chain connects TRBV7-9 to TRBJ1-1, with D maybe TRBD1 (5 bases). Germline V gene lookup returns CDR1 SEHNR and CDR2 FQNEAQ (reference sequence). With 4 bases removed from V and 1 base from J, the gap between germline ends came to 10 bases. This CDR3 is 14 amino acids long. CDR3 loop: CASSSGGTNTEAFF. Here the CDR3 DNA reads TGTGCCAGCAGCTCCGGGGGTACGAACACTGAAGCTTTCTTT. Using reference TRBV7-9 and TRBJ1-1 for the parts outside the CDR3, the full variable domain is DTGVSQNPRHKITKRGQNVTFRCDPISEHNRLYWYRQTLGQGPEFLTYFQNEAQLEKSRLLSDRFSAERPKGSFSTLEIQRTEQGDSAMYLCASSSGGTNTEAFFGQGTRLTVV.

This clonotype has just a few counts. The J gene is TRBJ1-1, the V gene TRBV6-1; 9 bases line up with TRBD1. This CDR3 contains 15 residues. Germline V gives CDR1 MNHNS, CDR2 SASEGT. V lost 7 bases to trimming and J lost 5 bases; unmatched junction nucleotides: 11. The CDR3 is CASNAPGTGRTEAFF. CDR3 DNA sequence: TGTGCCAGCAATGCACCTGGGACAGGGAGGACTGAAGCTTTCTTT.

This clonotype was recorded many times. The chain combines TRBV7-9 with TRBJ2-7; 10 nucleotides match TRBD1. Unmatched junction bases numbered 8, after V lost 4 bases and J lost 5 bases. This CDR3 comprises 15 residues. Germline V gene data show CDR1 as SEHNR and CDR2 as FQNEAQ (reference sequence). CDR3 loop: CASSWGWTGGNEQYF. The CDR3 bases are TGTGCCAGCAGCTGGGGCTGGACAGGGGGGAACGAGCAGTACTTC.

This clonotype showed up just a few times. The chain recombines TRBV5-6 with TRBJ2-7; no reliable D call. This CDR3 has 14 residues. The V gene's germline CDR1 is SGHDT and CDR2 YYEEEE. Trimming shortened V by 0 bases and J by 3 bases, and 10 bases separated the two germline ends. The CDR3 is CASSLASFSYEQYF. The CDR3 coding sequence is TGTGCCAGCAGCTTGGCCAGCTTCAGCTACGAGCAGTACTTC. Combining the CDR3 with reference TRBV5-6 and TRBJ2-7 gives the whole variable domain DAGVTQSPTHLIKTRGQQVTLRCSPKSGHDTVSWYQQALGQGPQFIFQYYEEEERQRGNFPDRFSGHQFPNYSSELNVNALLLGDSALYLCASSLASFSYEQYFGPGTRLTVT.

For this clonotype: This may stem from a read error, because a much larger clone lies one nucleotide away. The chain joins TRBV28 to TRBJ2-5; D is unresolved. The CDR3 consists of 15 residues. V lost 3 bases and J 2 bases, leaving 13 bases between the germline ends. CDR1 and CDR2 (germline): MDHEN, SYDVKM. For the CDR3, the DNA is TGTGCCAGCAGTTTGGTGGGCGGCCCACAAGAGACCCAGTACTTC. It is translated as CASSLVGGPQETQYF.

On this clonotype: Lacking the conserved final phenylalanine or tryptophan, this CDR3 likely reflects a read error. V usage is TRBV14 and J usage is TRBJ2-7; a weak D match, TRBD2 (5 bases). Deletions cut 1 base from V and 6 bases from J, with 10 bases between. Germline V gene sequence: CDR1 SGHDN, CDR2 FVKESK. The CDR3 consists of 13 residues. The CDR3 loop is CASSQGMGAEQYL. Written as DNA, the CDR3 is TGTGCCAGCAGCCAAGGTATGGGAGCCGAGCAGTACCTC.

This clonotype was recorded many times. The chain carries TRBV7-6 and TRBJ2-5; 9 bases line up with TRBD1. The length of the CDR3 is 17 residues. Germline V gene sequence: CDR1 SGHVS, CDR2 FNYEAQ. V lost 5 bases, J lost 5 bases, and 15 bases stayed unmatched. The CDR3 sequence: CASSPTRGQGFIETQYF. The CDR3 region has the DNA TGTGCCAGCAGCCCGACCAGGGGACAGGGCTTTATCGAGACCCAGTACTTC.

There are a few counts of this clonotype. The rearrangement uses TRBV20-1 and TRBJ2-7; D is unclear. Germline CDR1 is DFQATT and CDR2 is SNEGSKA (reference sequence). The V end lost 3 bases, the J end lost 2 bases, and 14 bases lay between the germline ends. The CDR3 is made up of 14 amino acids. The DNA of the CDR3 is TGCAGTGCTAGGACCCAGTACCTTCCCTACGAGCAGTACTTC. Encoded protein: CSARTQYLPYEQYF.

This clonotype has just a few counts. The chain joins TRBV24-1 to TRBJ1-5; TRBD1 aligns across 11 bases. With 4 bases clipped from V and 6 bases from J, the junction kept 4 bases outside the gene matches. This CDR3 has 15 amino acids. CDR1 is KGHDR and CDR2 is SFDVKD in the germline V gene. The CDR3 DNA reads TGTGCCACCAGTGAGCGCGGGACAGGGGGTCAGCCCCAGCATTTT. Encoded protein: CATSERGTGGQPQHF.

This clonotype came up many times. V and J are TRBV29-1 and TRBJ2-4; TRBD1 agrees at 8 bases. With V trimmed by 4 bases and J by 1 base, 3 bases remained unmatched. Germline CDR1 SQVTM, CDR2 ANQGSEA. The CDR3 extends over 14 amino acids. This CDR3 reads CSVVDRVAKNIQYF. In nucleotides, the CDR3 is TGCAGCGTTGTGGACAGGGTTGCCAAAAACATTCAGTACTTC.

The V gene is TRBV12-3 or TRBV12-4, the J gene TRBJ2-5, with TRBD2 matching 7 bases. This CDR3 contains 15 residues. The junction had 13 bases not matched to a gene; V was cut back by 8 bases and J by 4 bases. The CDR3 loop reads CASLPSSGVRETQYF. The DNA for the CDR3 is TGTGCCAGCCTCCCCTCCAGCGGGGTTAGAGAGACCCAGTACTTC.

With regard to this clonotype: Lacking the conserved final phenylalanine or tryptophan, this CDR3 likely reflects a read error. The rearrangement uses TRBV12-3 or TRBV12-4 and TRBJ1-1; D is possibly TRBD1 (6 bases). The V end was cut by 4 bases, the J end by 4 bases, with 10 bases between. The CDR3 is made up of 13 amino acids. The DNA for the CDR3 is TGTGCCAGCAGTTATACAGGGCTCACTGAAGCTTTCCTT. This sequence encodes CASSYTGLTEAFL.

This clonotype was seen only a few times. The chain links TRBV7-9 to TRBJ2-5; D is tentatively TRBD1 or TRBD2 (5 bases each). The CDR3 has 19 residues. Trimming took 6 bases from V and 1 from J, leaving 27 bases between them. CDR1 is SEHNR and CDR2 is FQNEAQ in the germline V gene (reference sequence). For the CDR3, the DNA is TGTGCCAGCAGTCCCGTTTTACCACGGGACCCACGGCGCCAAGAGACCCAGTACTTC. It yields the protein CASSPVLPRDPRRQETQYF. Complete variable domain (other parts from reference TRBV7-9 and TRBJ2-5): DTGVSQNPRHKITKRGQNVTFRCDPISEHNRLYWYRQTLGQGPEFLTYFQNEAQLEKSRLLSDRFSAERPKGSFSTLEIQRTEQGDSAMYLCASSPVLPRDPRRQETQYFGPGTRLLVL.

This clonotype was seen repeatedly, ten times or more. The chain has TRBV3-1 and TRBJ2-1, with D unresolved. V lost 0 bases to trimming and J lost 4 bases, with 10 bases between them. Looked up from germline, CDR1 is LGHDT and CDR2 is YNNKEL (reference sequence). The CDR3 contains 15 residues. The CDR3 loop is CASSQDPEDYNEQFF. CDR3 nucleotides: TGTGCCAGCAGCCAAGATCCCGAGGATTACAATGAGCAGTTCTTC.

There are a few counts of this clonotype. The CDR3 coding sequence is TGTGCCAGCAGTGAATCGGACAAAAAGGCCACCTACGAGCAGTACTTC. This sequence encodes CASSESDKKATYEQYF. The genes are TRBV2 and TRBJ2-7; perhaps TRBD1 as D (5 bases). Trimming left V 2 bases short and J 2 bases short, with 16 bases between. Germline assignment: CDR1 SNHLY and CDR2 FYNNEI. The CDR3 spans 16 residues.

This clonotype showed up just a few times. This chain links TRBV9 with TRBJ2-2, with D perhaps assigned TRBD1 or TRBD2 (6 bases each). Trimming left V 0 bases short and J 7 bases short, with 10 bases between. Germline V gene data show CDR1 as SGDLS and CDR2 as YYNGEE. The CDR3 covers 14 residues. DNA for the CDR3: TGTGCCAGCAGCGTAGAGGGGGGTGGCGGGGAGCTGTTTTTT. Its translation: CASSVEGGGGELFF.

DNA for the CDR3: TGCAGTGCCAAATACTGGACAGGTGTCAACATTCGGGGGGAGACCCAGTACTTC. It specifies CSAKYWTGVNIRGETQYF. The V call is TRBV20-1, the J call TRBJ2-5, with a tentative D call TRBD1 (7 bases). CDR1 and CDR2 (germline): DFQATT, SNEGSKA (reference sequence). V lost 6 bases and J lost 5, with 31 bases in between. The CDR3 runs to 18 residues.